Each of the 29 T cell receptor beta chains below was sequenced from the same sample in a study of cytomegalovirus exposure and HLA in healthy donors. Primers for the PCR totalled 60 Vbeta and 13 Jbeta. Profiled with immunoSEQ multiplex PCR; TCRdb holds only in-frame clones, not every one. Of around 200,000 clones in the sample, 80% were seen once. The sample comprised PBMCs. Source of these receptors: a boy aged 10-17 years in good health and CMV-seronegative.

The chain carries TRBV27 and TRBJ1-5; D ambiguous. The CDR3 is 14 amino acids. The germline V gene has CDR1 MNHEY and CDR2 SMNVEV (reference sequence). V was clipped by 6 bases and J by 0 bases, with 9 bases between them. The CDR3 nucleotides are TGTGCCAGCAGCTCCAAGCTTAGCAATCAGCCCCAGCATTTT. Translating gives CASSSKLSNQPQHF.

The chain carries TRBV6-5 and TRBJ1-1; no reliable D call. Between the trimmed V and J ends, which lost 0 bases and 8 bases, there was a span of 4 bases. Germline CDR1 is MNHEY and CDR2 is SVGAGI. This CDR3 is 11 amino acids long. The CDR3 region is CASSYSREAFF. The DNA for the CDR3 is TGTGCCAGCAGTTACTCGAGGGAAGCTTTCTTT.

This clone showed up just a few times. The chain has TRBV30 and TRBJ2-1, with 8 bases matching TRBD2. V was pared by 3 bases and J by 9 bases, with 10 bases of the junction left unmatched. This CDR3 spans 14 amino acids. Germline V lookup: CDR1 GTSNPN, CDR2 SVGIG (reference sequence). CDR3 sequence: CAWRGTRGKGEQFF. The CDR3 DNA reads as TGTGCCTGGAGGGGGACTAGGGGGAAGGGTGAGCAGTTCTTC.

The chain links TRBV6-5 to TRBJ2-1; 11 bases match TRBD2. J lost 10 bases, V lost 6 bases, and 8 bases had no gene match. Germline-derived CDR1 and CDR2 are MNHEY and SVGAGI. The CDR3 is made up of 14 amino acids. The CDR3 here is CASSTSGGSGEQFF. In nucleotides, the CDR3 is TGTGCCAGCAGCACTAGCGGGGGTTCGGGGGAGCAGTTCTTC.

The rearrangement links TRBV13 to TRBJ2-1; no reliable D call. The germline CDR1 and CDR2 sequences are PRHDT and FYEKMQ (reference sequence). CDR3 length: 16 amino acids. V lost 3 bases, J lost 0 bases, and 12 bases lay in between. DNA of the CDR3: TGTGCCAGCAGCTTCGCGACTTTATACTCCTACAATGAGCAGTTCTTC. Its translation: CASSFATLYSYNEQFF.

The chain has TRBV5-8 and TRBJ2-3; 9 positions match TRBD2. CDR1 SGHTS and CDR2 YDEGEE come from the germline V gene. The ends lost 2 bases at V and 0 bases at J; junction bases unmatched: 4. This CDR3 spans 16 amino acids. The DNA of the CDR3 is TGTGCCAGCAGCTTAGGGACTAGCCCTAGCACAGATACGCAGTATTTT. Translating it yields CASSLGTSPSTDTQYF.

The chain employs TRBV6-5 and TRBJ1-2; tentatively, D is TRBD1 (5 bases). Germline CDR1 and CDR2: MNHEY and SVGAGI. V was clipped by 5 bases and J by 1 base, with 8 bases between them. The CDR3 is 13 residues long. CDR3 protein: CASSPGDNYGYTF. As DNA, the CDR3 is TGTGCCAGCAGTCCGGGGGATAACTATGGCTACACCTTC.

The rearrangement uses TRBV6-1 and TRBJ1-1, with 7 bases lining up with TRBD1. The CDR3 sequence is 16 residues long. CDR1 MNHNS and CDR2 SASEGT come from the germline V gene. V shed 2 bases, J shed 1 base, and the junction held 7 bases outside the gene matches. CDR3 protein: CASSERRTGKNTEAFF. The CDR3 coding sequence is TGTGCCAGCAGTGAAAGGCGGACAGGCAAGAACACTGAAGCTTTCTTT.

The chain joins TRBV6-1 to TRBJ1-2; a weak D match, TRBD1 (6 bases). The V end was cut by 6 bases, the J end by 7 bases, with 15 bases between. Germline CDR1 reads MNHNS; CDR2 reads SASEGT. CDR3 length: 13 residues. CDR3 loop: CASRPGAESGYTF. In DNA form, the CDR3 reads TGTGCCAGCAGACCAGGGGCGGAGAGTGGCTACACCTTC.

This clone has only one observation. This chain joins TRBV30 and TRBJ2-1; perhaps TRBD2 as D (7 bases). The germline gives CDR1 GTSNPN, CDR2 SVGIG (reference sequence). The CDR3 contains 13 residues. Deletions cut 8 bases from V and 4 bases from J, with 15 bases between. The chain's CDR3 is CAGQTSRYNEQFF. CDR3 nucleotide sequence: TGTGCCGGACAGACTAGCAGATACAATGAGCAGTTCTTC.

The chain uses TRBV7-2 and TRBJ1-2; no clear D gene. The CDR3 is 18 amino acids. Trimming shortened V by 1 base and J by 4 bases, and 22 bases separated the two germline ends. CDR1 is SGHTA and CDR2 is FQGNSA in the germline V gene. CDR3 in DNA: TGTGCCAGCAGCTTAGTATTGGCCGGAGCCGCCTCCTCCTATGGCTACACCTTC. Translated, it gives CASSLVLAGAASSYGYTF.

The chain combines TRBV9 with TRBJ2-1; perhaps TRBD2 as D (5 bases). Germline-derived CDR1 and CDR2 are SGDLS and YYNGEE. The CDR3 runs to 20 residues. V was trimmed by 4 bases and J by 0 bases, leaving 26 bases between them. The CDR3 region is CASSPNPRGVTMSSYNEQFF. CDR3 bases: TGTGCCAGCAGCCCCAACCCCCGGGGTGTTACAATGAGCTCCTACAATGAGCAGTTCTTC.

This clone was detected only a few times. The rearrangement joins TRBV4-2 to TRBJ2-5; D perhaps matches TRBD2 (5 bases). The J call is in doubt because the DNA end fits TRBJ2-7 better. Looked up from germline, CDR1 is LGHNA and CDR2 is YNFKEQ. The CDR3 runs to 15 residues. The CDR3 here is CASSQGGEPTYEQYF. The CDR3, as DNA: TGTGCCAGCAGCCAAGGGGGAGAGCCGACCTACGAGCAGTACTTC.

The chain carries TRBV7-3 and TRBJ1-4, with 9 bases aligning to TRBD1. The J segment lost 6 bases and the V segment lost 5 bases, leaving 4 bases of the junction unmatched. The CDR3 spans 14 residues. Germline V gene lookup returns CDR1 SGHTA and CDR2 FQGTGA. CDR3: CASSRDRDDEKLFF. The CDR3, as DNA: TGTGCCAGCAGCCGGGACAGGGATGATGAAAAACTGTTTTTT. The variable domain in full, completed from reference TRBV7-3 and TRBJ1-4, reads GAGVSQTPSNKVTEKGKYVELRCDPISGHTALYWYRQSLGQGPEFLIYFQGTGAADDSGLPNDRFFAVRPEGSVSTLKIQRTERGDSAVYLCASSRDRDDEKLFFGSGTQLSVL.

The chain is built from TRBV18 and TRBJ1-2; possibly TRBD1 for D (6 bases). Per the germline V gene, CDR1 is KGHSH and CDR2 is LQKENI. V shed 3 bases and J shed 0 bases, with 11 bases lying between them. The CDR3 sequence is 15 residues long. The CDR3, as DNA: TGTGCCAGCTCACCCGAGGGGGGGACTAACTATGGCTACACCTTC. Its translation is CASSPEGGTNYGYTF.

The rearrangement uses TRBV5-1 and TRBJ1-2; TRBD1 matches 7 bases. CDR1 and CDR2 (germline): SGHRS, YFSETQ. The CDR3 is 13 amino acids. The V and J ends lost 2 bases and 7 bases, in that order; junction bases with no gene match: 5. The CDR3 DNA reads TGCGCCAGCAGCTTTGACAGGGTCGGTGGCTACACCTTC. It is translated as CASSFDRVGGYTF.

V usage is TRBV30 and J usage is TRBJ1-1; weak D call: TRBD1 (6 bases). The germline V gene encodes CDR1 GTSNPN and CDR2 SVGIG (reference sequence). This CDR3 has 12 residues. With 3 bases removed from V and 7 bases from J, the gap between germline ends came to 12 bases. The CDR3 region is CAWRSWTVEAFF. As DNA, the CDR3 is TGTGCCTGGAGATCTTGGACAGTTGAAGCTTTCTTT.

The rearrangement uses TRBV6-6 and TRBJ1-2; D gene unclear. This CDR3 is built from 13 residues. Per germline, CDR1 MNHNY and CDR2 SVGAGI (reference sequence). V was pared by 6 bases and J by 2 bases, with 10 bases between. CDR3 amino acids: CASRLTENYGYTF. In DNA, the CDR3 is TGTGCCAGCAGATTAACAGAAAACTATGGCTACACCTTC.

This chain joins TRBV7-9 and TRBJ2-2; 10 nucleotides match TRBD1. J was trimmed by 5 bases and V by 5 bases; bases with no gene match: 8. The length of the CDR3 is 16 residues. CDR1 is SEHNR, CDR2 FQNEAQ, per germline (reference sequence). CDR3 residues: CASSALDRGRTGELFF. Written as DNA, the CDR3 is TGTGCCAGCAGCGCGTTAGACAGGGGGCGAACCGGGGAGCTGTTTTTT.

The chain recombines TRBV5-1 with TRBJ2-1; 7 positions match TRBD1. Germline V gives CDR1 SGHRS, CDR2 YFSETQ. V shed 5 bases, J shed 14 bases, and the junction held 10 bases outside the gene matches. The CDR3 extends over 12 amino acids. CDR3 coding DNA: TGCGCCAGCAGTCTCAACGACAGGGAGAAGTTCTTC. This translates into CASSLNDREKFF.

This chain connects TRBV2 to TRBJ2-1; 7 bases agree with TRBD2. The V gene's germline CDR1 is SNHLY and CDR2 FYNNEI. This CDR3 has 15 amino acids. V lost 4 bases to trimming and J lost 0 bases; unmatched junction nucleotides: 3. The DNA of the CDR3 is TGTGCCAGCAGTGTTCGCGGGGGCTCCTACAATGAGCAGTTCTTC. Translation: CASSVRGGSYNEQFF.

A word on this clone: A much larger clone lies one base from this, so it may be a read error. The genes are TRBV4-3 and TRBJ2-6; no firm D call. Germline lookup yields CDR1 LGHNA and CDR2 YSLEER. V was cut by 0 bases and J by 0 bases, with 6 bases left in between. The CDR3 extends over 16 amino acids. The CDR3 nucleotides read TGCGCCAGCAGCCAAGAGGAGAGCTCTGGGGCCAACGTCCTGACTTTC. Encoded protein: CASSQEESSGANVLTF.

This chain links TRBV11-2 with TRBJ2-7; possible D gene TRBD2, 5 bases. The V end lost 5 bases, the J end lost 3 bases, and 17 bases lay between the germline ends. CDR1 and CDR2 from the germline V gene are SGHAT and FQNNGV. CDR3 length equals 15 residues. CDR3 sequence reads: CASSRVGGPDYEQYF. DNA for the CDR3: TGTGCCAGCAGCCGGGTTGGCGGGCCAGACTACGAGCAGTACTTC. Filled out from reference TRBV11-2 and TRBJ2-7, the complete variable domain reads EAGVAQSPRYKIIEKRQSVAFWCNPISGHATLYWYQQILGQGPKLLIQFQNNGVVDDSQLPKDRFSAERLKGVDSTLKIQPAKLEDSAVYLCASSRVGGPDYEQYFGPGTRLTVT.

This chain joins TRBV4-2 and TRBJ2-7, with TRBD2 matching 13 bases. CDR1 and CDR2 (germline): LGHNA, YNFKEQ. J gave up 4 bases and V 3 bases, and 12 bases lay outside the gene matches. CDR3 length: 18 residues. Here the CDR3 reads CASSHPMLGTSGIYEQYF. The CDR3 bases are TGTGCCAGCAGCCACCCCATGTTAGGGACTAGCGGGATTTACGAGCAGTACTTC.

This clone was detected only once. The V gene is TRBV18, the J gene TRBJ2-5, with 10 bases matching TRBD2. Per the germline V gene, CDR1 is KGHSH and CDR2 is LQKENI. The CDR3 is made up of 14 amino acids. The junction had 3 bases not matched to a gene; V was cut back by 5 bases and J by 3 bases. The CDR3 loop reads CASSATSGEETQYF. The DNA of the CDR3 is TGTGCCAGCTCAGCAACTAGCGGGGAAGAGACCCAGTACTTC.

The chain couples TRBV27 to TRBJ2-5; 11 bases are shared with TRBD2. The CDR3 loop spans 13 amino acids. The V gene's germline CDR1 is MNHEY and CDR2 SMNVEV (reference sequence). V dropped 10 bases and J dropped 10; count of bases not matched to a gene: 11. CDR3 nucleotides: TGTGCCACCAGACTAGCGGGGACCCGGGACCAGTACTTC. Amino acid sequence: CATRLAGTRDQYF.

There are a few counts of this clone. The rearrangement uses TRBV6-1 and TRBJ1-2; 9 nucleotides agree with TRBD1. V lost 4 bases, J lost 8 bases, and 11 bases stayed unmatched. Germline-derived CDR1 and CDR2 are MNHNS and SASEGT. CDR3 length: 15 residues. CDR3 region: CASSGLIQGAQGYTF. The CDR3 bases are TGTGCCAGCAGTGGGTTGATACAGGGGGCGCAGGGCTACACCTTC.

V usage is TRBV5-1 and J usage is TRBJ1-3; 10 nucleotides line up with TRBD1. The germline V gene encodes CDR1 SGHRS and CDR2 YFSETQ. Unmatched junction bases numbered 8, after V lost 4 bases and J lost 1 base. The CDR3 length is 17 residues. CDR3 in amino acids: CASSIGTGVLSGNTIYF. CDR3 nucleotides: TGCGCCAGCAGCATAGGGACAGGGGTCCTTTCTGGAAACACCATATATTTT.

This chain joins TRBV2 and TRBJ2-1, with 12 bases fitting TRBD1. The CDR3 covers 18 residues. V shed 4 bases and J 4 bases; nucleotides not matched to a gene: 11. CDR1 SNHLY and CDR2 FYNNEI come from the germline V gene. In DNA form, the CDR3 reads TGTGCCAGCAGTGCTCCCGGGACAGGGGGCGCGGAGTACAATGAGCAGTTCTTC. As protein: CASSAPGTGGAEYNEQFF.